This T cell receptor (beta chain) was found in a study of technical replicates of blood from four donors. Libraries were prepared by immunoSEQ multiplex PCR; TCRdb keeps only in-frame clonotypes and omits some of them. The table has tens of thousands of clones, roughly 93% seen once. The CDR3 has 13 amino acids. Germline V gives CDR1 LNHDA, CDR2 SQIVND (reference sequence). V trimming: 7 bases; J trimming: 5 bases; junction bases outside the gene matches: 3. The TCR sequence derives from a human donor in good health. Sequencing input: T cells isolated from PBMCs. This chain connects TRBV19 to TRBJ2-3, with 10 bases identical to TRBD1. DNA of the CDR3: TGTGCCAGTAAGACAGGGGGCGTAGATACGCAGTATTTT. Translating gives CASKTGGVDTQYF.